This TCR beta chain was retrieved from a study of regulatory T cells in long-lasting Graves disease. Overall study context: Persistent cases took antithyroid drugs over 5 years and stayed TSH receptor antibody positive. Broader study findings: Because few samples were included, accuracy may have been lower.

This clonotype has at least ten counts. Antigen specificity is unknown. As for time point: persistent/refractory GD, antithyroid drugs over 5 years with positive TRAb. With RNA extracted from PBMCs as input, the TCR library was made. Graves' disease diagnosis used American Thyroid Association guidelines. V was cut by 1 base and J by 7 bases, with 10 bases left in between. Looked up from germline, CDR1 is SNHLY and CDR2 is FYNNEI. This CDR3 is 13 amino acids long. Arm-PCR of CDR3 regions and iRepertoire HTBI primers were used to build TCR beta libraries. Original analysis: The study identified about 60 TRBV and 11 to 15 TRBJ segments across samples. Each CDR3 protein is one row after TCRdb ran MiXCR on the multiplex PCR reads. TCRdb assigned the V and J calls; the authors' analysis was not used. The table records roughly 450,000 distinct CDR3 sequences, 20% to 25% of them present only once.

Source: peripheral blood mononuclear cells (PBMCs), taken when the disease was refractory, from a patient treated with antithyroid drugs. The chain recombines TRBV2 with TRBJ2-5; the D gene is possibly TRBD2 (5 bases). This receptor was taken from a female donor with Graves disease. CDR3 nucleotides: TGTGCCAGCAGTGAAGAAATTGCGGGGACCCAGTACTTC. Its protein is CASSEEIAGTQYF. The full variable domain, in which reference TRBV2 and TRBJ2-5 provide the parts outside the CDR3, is EPEVTQTPSHQVTQMGQEVILRCVPISNHLYFYWYRQILGQKVEFLVSFYNNEISEKSEIFDDQFSVERPDGSNFTLKIRSTKLEDSAMYFCASSEEIAGTQYFGPGTRLLVL.